The rows below give T cell receptor beta chains drawn from one sample of a study of T cells in Graves' hyperthyroidism and ophthalmopathy. TCRdb re-analysed the multiplex PCR reads in MiXCR, keeping a single row per CDR3 protein. The sample shows more than 450,000 distinct CDR3 sequences, approximately 20% of them seen only once. Sequencing was carried out using blood. These receptors all stem from a man aged 35 to 55 with Graves' ophthalmopathy. CDR3s include the opening cysteine and the closing phenylalanine or tryptophan. The order of the fields is V gene, clone size, D gene, J gene, CDR3 DNA, CDR3 protein. The D gene is left open where the match is weak. Clone size is given for some rows only: seen once, a few or many times, or a class if the clone is expanded.

TRBV13	.	TRBD1	TRBJ2-7	TGTGCCAGCAGGATAACAGGGGTGAGGGAGCAGTACTTC	CASRITGVREQYF
TRBV19	.	TRBD1	TRBJ1-1	TGTGCCAGTAGTATGGGTGCTGACAGGGTCACTGAAGCTTTCTTT	CASSMGADRVTEAFF
TRBV19	.	.	TRBJ1-2	TGTGCCAGTAGTATAGAACGGACGGATGGCTACACCTTC	CASSIERTDGYTF
TRBV12-3/TRBV12-4	many	.	TRBJ2-1	TGTGCCAGCCTCCTGAGGGGGGGGACTCAGCAGTTCTTC	CASLLRGGTQQFF
TRBV13	few	TRBD1	TRBJ1-5	TGTGCCAGCAGCGTCTCACAGGGGCCGCCCCGGCCCCAGCATTTT	CASSVSQGPPRPQHF
TRBV7-2	few	.	TRBJ2-5	TGTGCCAGCAGCTTAAACAGGGCGGCAGAGACCCAGTACTTC	CASSLNRAAETQYF
TRBV5-1	few	.	TRBJ1-1	TGCGCCAGCAGCTTGGATGGATCACGACTGAACACTGAAGCTTTCTTT	CASSLDGSRLNTEAFF
TRBV7-2	.	.	TRBJ2-6	TGTGCCAGCAGCTTAGGCAGGGCCTTACGCAGCTCTGGGGCCAACGTCCTGACTTTC	CASSLGRALRSSGANVLTF
TRBV7-2	many	TRBD2	TRBJ2-3	TGTGCCAGCAGCTTACGACTAGCGGGTGGGGACACAGATACGCAGTATTTT	CASSLRLAGGDTDTQYF
TRBV3-1	many	.	TRBJ2-1	TGTGCCAGCAGCCAAGTCCTCCGGGACAAGTACAATGAGCAGTTCTTC	CASSQVLRDKYNEQFF
TRBV5-1	many	.	TRBJ2-2	TGCGCCAGCAGCTTCCCTGAGGGGGGGAAGAACACCGGGGAGCTGTTTTTT	CASSFPEGGKNTGELFF
TRBV20-1	few	TRBD1	TRBJ2-1	TGCAGTGCTAGAAACGTACAGGGGGCGAGGAAGGACAATGAGCAGTTCTTC	CSARNVQGARKDNEQFF
TRBV18	many	TRBD1	TRBJ2-7	TGTGCCAGCTCGCCAACAGGGGAGACCTACGAGCAGTACTTC	CASSPTGETYEQYF
TRBV7-2	many	.	TRBJ2-5	TGTGCCAGCAGCTCCGTCCCTCAAACGGGGACCCAGTACTTC	CASSSVPQTGTQYF
TRBV14	.	.	TRBJ1-1	TGTGCCAGTCAGCCGTGGGCAGAGAACACTGAAGCTTTCTTT	CASQPWAENTEAFF
TRBV20-1	once	.	TRBJ2-1	TGCAGTGCCCCCAGCGCGGTGAGCTCCTACGAGCAGTTCTTC	CSAPSAVSSYEQFF
TRBV7-2	many	.	TRBJ2-5	TGTGCCAGCAGCCCGGGTGGGAGTCGCGGGGAGACCCAGTACTTC	CASSPGGSRGETQYF
TRBV28	many	.	TRBJ2-7	TGTGCCAGCAGTTTAGGGGGGTTGGGGGCCGAGCAGTACTTC	CASSLGGLGAEQYF
TRBV10-3	.	.	TRBJ1-5	TGTGCCATCAGCGCGGAAGAGAATCAGCCCCAGCATTTT	CAISAEENQPQHF
TRBV7-9	.	TRBD1	TRBJ2-7	TGTGCCAGCAGCTCGGCCGGGACAGGGGGCGCCCACGAGCAGTACTTC	CASSSAGTGGAHEQYF
TRBV7-6	many	.	TRBJ2-6	TGTGCCAGCAGCTCACTAGCTTCTGGGGCCAACGTCCTGACTTTC	CASSSLASGANVLTF
TRBV4-3	few	.	TRBJ1-6	TGCGCCAGCAGCCAGGAAAATTCACCCCTCCACTTT	CASSQENSPLHF
TRBV20-1	few	.	TRBJ2-3	TGCAGTGCTAGAGGTGTGACAGATACGCAGTATTTT	CSARGVTDTQYF
TRBV2	many	.	TRBJ1-4	TGTGCCAGCAGTATAGGGGGGACGAAAAAACTGTTTTTT	CASSIGGTKKLFF
TRBV12-3/TRBV12-4	few	TRBD1	TRBJ1-5	TGTGCCAGCAGTTCCCCAGGGGGGACTCAGCCCCAGCATTTT	CASSSPGGTQPQHF
TRBV4-1	many	TRBD2	TRBJ2-5	TGCGCCAGCAGCCAAGTGGTCCGAGCGGGAGGATCAGAGACCCAGTACTTC	CASSQVVRAGGSETQYF
TRBV30	once	.	TRBJ1-1	TGTGCCAGGAACAGAGTGGACACTGAAGCTTTCTTT	CARNRVDTEAFF
TRBV5-1	many	TRBD1	TRBJ1-1	TGCGCCAGCAGCTCCACAGGGGGCGAAGCTTTCTTT	CASSSTGGEAFF
TRBV12-3/TRBV12-4	.	TRBD1	TRBJ1-2	TGTGCCAGCAGGGGACAGGGGTCGGGCTATGGCTACACCTTC	CASRGQGSGYGYTF
TRBV20-1	.	.	TRBJ1-5	TGCAGTGCTAGACCCTATCCCGAATATAGCAATCAGCCCCAGCATTTT	CSARPYPEYSNQPQHF
TRBV5-1	few	TRBD2	TRBJ2-5	TGCGCCAGCAGCATCGGAGGACTAGCGGGAGGGGAGACCCAGTACTTC	CASSIGGLAGGETQYF
TRBV28	many	.	TRBJ2-1	TGTGCCAGCAGCTTAGGCGGAGGGGCCTACAATGAGCAGTTCTTC	CASSLGGGAYNEQFF
TRBV11-2	few	TRBD2	TRBJ2-2	TGTGCCAGCAGCTTAACCTCGGGGGGGAACACCGGGGAGCTGTTTTTT	CASSLTSGGNTGELFF
TRBV3-1	.	.	TRBJ2-5	TGTGCCAGCGGGGCGAAAGCTTCGGGGACCCAGTACTTC	CASGAKASGTQYF
TRBV5-1	many	TRBD2	TRBJ2-5	TGTGCCAGCAGCCGAGCGGGGGGCGGGGAGACCCAGTACTTC	CASSRAGGGETQYF
TRBV11-2	many	TRBD1	TRBJ1-6	TGTGCCAGCAGACCAACCGGGACAGGGGGCCGGTCACCCCTCCACTTT	CASRPTGTGGRSPLHF
TRBV10-1	.	.	TRBJ1-5	TGCGCCAGCAGTGAGGGTTTGGGACAGCCCCAGCATTTT	CASSEGLGQPQHF
TRBV29-1	few	.	TRBJ2-3	TGCAGCGTTCGGGTCTATATCGGGGATACGCAGTATTTT	CSVRVYIGDTQYF
TRBV3-1	many	.	TRBJ2-7	TGTGCCAGCACAGCGCCTACCTACGAGCAGTACTTC	CASTAPTYEQYF
TRBV9	.	.	TRBJ1-2	TGTGCCAGCAGCGTAGGTTGGCCCGACGACGGCTACACCTTC	CASSVGWPDDGYTF
TRBV7-2	few	.	TRBJ1-2	TGTGCCAGCAGCTCCTTCAGGGATACTAACTATGGCTACACCTTC	CASSSFRDTNYGYTF
TRBV11-2	many	TRBD2	TRBJ2-2	TGTGCCAGCAGCTTAGGGTGGAGCGGGAGAGGAGCCGGGGAGCTGTTTTTT	CASSLGWSGRGAGELFF
TRBV4-2	.	.	TRBJ2-7	TGTGCCAGCAGCCAAGATAGGGGGAGTAACGAGCAGTACTTC	CASSQDRGSNEQYF
TRBV5-1	many	.	TRBJ2-7	TGCGCCAGCAGCTTGGAACCAGGGTTGAGCTACGAGCAGTACTTC	CASSLEPGLSYEQYF
TRBV3-1	many	TRBD1	TRBJ2-3	TGTGCCAGCAGCCAAGGCGGATCGACAGGGGGCACAGATACGCAGTATTTT	CASSQGGSTGGTDTQYF
TRBV7-9	.	.	TRBJ1-5	TGTGCCAGCAGCTTAGATAACCTGGCCTACAATCAGCCCCAGCATTTT	CASSLDNLAYNQPQHF
TRBV28	few	.	TRBJ1-2	TGTGCCAGCAGCCCGGGGGGTTCCCCTGCCTATGGCTACACCTTC	CASSPGGSPAYGYTF
TRBV5-1	.	.	TRBJ2-2	TGCGCCAGCAGCTCCTCAGGGGTCACCGGGGAGCTGTTTTTT	CASSSSGVTGELFF
TRBV2	many	TRBD1	TRBJ2-7	TGTGCCAGCAGTCCGGACAGGGCCCACGAGCAGTACTTC	CASSPDRAHEQYF
TRBV11-3	many	.	TRBJ2-1	TGTGCCAGCAGCTTAGGGGCAGGGTACCGCAATGAGCAGTTCTTC	CASSLGAGYRNEQFF
TRBV6-5	.	.	TRBJ1-2	TGTGCCAGCAGTTATGGTGGCTACACCTTC	CASSYGGYTF
TRBV2	.	TRBD2	TRBJ2-1	TGTGCTCAGCAAGGAGCGGGGGGGGTAAGCTCCTACAATGAGCAGTTCTTC	CAQQGAGGVSSYNEQFF
TRBV27	.	TRBD2	TRBJ2-7	TGTGCCAGCAGAGGCGGGGGGCGCGACGAGCAGTACTTC	CASRGGGRDEQYF
TRBV2	.	TRBD1	TRBJ1-6	TGTGCCAGCAGTGATTACAGGGGGGGAAATTCACCCCTCCACTTT	CASSDYRGGNSPLHF